The rows below give T cell receptor beta chains drawn from one sample of a study of early T cells in non-severe SARS-CoV-2 infection. TCRdb redid the calling of the 5' RACE reads with MiXCR, one entry per CDR3 protein. This table holds 75,000 to 80,000 distinct CDR3 sequences, 8.5% to 10% found once. The sample consisted of whole blood. The receptors come from an adult who was a healthcare worker with PCR-confirmed SARS-CoV-2 infection or an uninfected control (not recorded which). Both conserved end residues are trimmed from each CDR3.

V	J	CDR3
TRBV11-2	TRBJ1-5	ASSLDSQGRSQPQH
TRBV5-1	TRBJ2-1	ASSLRAGGPDEQF
TRBV28	TRBJ2-2	ASTGGSFFTGELF
TRBV27	TRBJ1-1	ASSLRAGLNTEAF
TRBV7-3	TRBJ2-1	ASSSGQLEQF
TRBV5-1	TRBJ2-1	ASSLGLAGGSEQF
TRBV28	TRBJ2-7	ASSLGLKTNYEQY
TRBV30	TRBJ1-1	ASYQTEAF
TRBV20-1	TRBJ1-5	SAREGGSDQPQH
TRBV11-2	TRBJ2-7	ASSLSTQGQY
TRBV12-3/TRBV12-4	TRBJ1-1	ASSPTNQGTEAF
TRBV7-8	TRBJ2-2	ASSSRTSGGGTGELF
TRBV28	TRBJ1-1	ASSPDNWGAF
TRBV7-9	TRBJ1-4	ASSLQGNEKLF
TRBV14	TRBJ2-6	ASSPLGSGANVLT
TRBV6-1	TRBJ2-1	ASSAWTSGRNEQF
TRBV4-1	TRBJ1-1	ASSQDMVGTEAF
TRBV10-3	TRBJ2-7	AITQGRAYEQY
TRBV28	TRBJ2-7	ASSGQVPYEQY
TRBV3-1	TRBJ1-6	ASSPLTGGNSPLH
TRBV7-2	TRBJ2-1	ASSPLGRPYNEQF
TRBV7-9	TRBJ2-7	ASSSQGGQVSYEQY
TRBV21-1	TRBJ2-4	AGRATGTQNIQY
TRBV3-1	TRBJ2-7	ASSQETTSYEQY
TRBV4-2	TRBJ2-2	ASSQMPNTGELF
TRBV7-9	TRBJ2-5	ASSFRLAVQETQY
TRBV28	TRBJ1-3	ASSLFSGAAPEGNTIY
TRBV27	TRBJ1-6	ASRGPGRTLH
TRBV28	TRBJ2-5	ASSLSQGFRETQY
TRBV6-1	TRBJ1-5	ASTRQSDQPQH